These T cell receptor beta chains were read from a single sample in a study of T-cell memory formation after mild COVID-19. TCRdb reanalysed the 5' RACE reads using MiXCR and keeps one entry per CDR3 protein. The sample consists of around 300,000 distinct CDR3 sequences, over 15% of them appearing once. Specimen: PBMCs or a T cell subset sorted from them (not recorded which). These receptors were taken from a man aged 18 to 30 who had mild COVID-19 (a few samples of this study predate the infection). Cell type and time point are not known. Each CDR3 is given with its conserved first and last residue. D genes are given only for firm matches. The size field is filled for only some rows; it gives once, few, many or a size class.

V: TRBV7-2
D: -
size: -
J: TRBJ1-3
DNA: TGTGCCAGCAGCGTCCCCCGAAACACCATATATTTT
CDR3: CASSVPRNTIYF

V: TRBV4-1
D: -
size: few
J: TRBJ2-7
DNA: TGCGCCAGCAGCCAAGGAGTGCTCGGGTACGAGCAGTACTTC
CDR3: CASSQGVLGYEQYF

V: TRBV15
D: TRBD1
size: -
J: TRBJ1-2
DNA: TGTGCCACCAGCAGAGTTTCGTCAGGGGGTGGCTACACCTTC
CDR3: CATSRVSSGGGYTF

V: TRBV5-1
D: TRBD1
size: -
J: TRBJ1-1
DNA: TGCGCCAGCAGCTTGAACGCAGGGGGGACTGAAGCTTTCTTT
CDR3: CASSLNAGGTEAFF

V: TRBV24-1
D: -
size: many
J: TRBJ2-7
DNA: TGTGCCACGAACCCGGCAGAAAGGGCCTACGAGCAGTACTTC
CDR3: CATNPAERAYEQYF

V: TRBV7-6
D: -
size: -
J: TRBJ1-1
DNA: TGTGCCAGCAGCCCCGGGACGGGAGGGGGCACTGAAGCTTTCTTT
CDR3: CASSPGTGGGTEAFF

V: TRBV4-3
D: TRBD2
size: many
J: TRBJ2-1
DNA: TGCGCCAGCAGCCAAGACCCCGGGACTAGTTCCAGGGAGCAGTTCTTC
CDR3: CASSQDPGTSSREQFF

V: TRBV5-1
D: -
size: -
J: TRBJ1-3
DNA: TGCGCCAGCAGGGTCGGGGCCGTCTCTGGAAACACCATATATTTT
CDR3: CASRVGAVSGNTIYF

V: TRBV6-1
D: TRBD1
size: few
J: TRBJ1-5
DNA: TGTGCCACAGACAGGGTAGGTCAGCCCCAGCATTTT
CDR3: CATDRVGQPQHF

V: TRBV1
D: -
size: once
J: TRBJ2-2
DNA: TGCACTCTTACTGGTAACACCGGGGAGCTGTTTTTT
CDR3: CTLTGNTGELFF

V: TRBV7-6
D: TRBD2
size: -
J: TRBJ2-7
DNA: TGTGCCAGCAGTGCGACTAGCGGGTACGAGCAGTACTTC
CDR3: CASSATSGYEQYF

V: TRBV5-1
D: -
size: many
J: TRBJ2-3
DNA: TGCGCCAGCAGCTTCAACACAGATACGCAGTATTTT
CDR3: CASSFNTDTQYF

V: TRBV5-1
D: -
size: few
J: TRBJ2-3
DNA: TGCGCCAGCAGCTTGGTGGGGTCAGATACGCAGTATTTT
CDR3: CASSLVGSDTQYF

V: TRBV7-2
D: -
size: -
J: TRBJ2-2
DNA: TGTGCCAGCAGCCCAGAATGGGGGGAGCTGTTTTTT
CDR3: CASSPEWGELFF

V: TRBV29-1
D: -
size: -
J: TRBJ2-2
DNA: TGCAGCGTGAGGGGTCCCAACACCGGGGAGCTGTTTTTT
CDR3: CSVRGPNTGELFF

V: TRBV7-8
D: TRBD2
size: -
J: TRBJ2-7
DNA: TGTGCCAGCAGCGCGCGGACTAGCGGATTCTACGAGCAGTACTTC
CDR3: CASSARTSGFYEQYF

V: TRBV3-1
D: -
size: few
J: TRBJ1-3
DNA: TGTGCCAGCAGCCAAGACCCCCAGGGGAATGGAAACACCATATATTTT
CDR3: CASSQDPQGNGNTIYF

V: TRBV7-2
D: -
size: few
J: TRBJ2-1
DNA: TGTGCCAGCCGCTTGGCCGGACGGTACAATGAGCAGTTCTTC
CDR3: CASRLAGRYNEQFF

V: TRBV5-1
D: -
size: many
J: TRBJ2-3
DNA: TGCGCCAGCAGCGCGGGCCAGTTGGGCCCCACAGATACGCAGTATTTT
CDR3: CASSAGQLGPTDTQYF

V: TRBV7-7
D: TRBD2
size: few
J: TRBJ2-2
DNA: TGTGCCACCATACCATTAGCGGGGGGGAACACCGGGGAGCTGTTTTTT
CDR3: CATIPLAGGNTGELFF

V: TRBV5-6
D: -
size: -
J: TRBJ1-5
DNA: TGTGCCAGCAGCTGGAGGGGACGGGCGGGCCCCCAGCATTTT
CDR3: CASSWRGRAGPQHF

V: TRBV6-2/TRBV6-3
D: -
size: -
J: TRBJ1-2
DNA: TGTGCCAGCAGTTACCTTAACCCCAGGGCTCCGGATGGCTACACCTTC
CDR3: CASSYLNPRAPDGYTF

V: TRBV7-2
D: TRBD2
size: many
J: TRBJ2-3
DNA: TGTGCCAGCAGCTTCCTCTCCAGCGGGGGAAGGTCAGATACGCAGTATTTT
CDR3: CASSFLSSGGRSDTQYF

V: TRBV6-5
D: -
size: -
J: TRBJ1-5
DNA: TGTGCCAGCAGTTACAGGGGGGGCCCATATAGCAATCAGCCCCAGCATTTT
CDR3: CASSYRGGPYSNQPQHF

V: TRBV18
D: TRBD1
size: -
J: TRBJ1-1
DNA: TGTGCCAGCTCCCCGGACAGGGTGCGAGAAGCTTTCTTT
CDR3: CASSPDRVREAFF

V: TRBV6-6
D: -
size: -
J: TRBJ1-2
DNA: TGTGCCAGCAGCTCCCTGGAAGACTATGGCTACACCTTC
CDR3: CASSSLEDYGYTF

V: TRBV6-2/TRBV6-3
D: TRBD1
size: few
J: TRBJ1-1
DNA: TGTGCCAGCAGTTACTCGACAGGGTCTGAAGCTTTCTTT
CDR3: CASSYSTGSEAFF

V: TRBV7-2
D: -
size: -
J: TRBJ1-4
DNA: TGTGCCAGCAGCTTAGCCGGATACTCTGCTAATGAAAAACTGTTTTTT
CDR3: CASSLAGYSANEKLFF

V: TRBV18
D: -
size: -
J: TRBJ2-1
DNA: TGTGCCAGCTCACCACAAGACTCCTACAATGAGCAGTTCTTC
CDR3: CASSPQDSYNEQFF

V: TRBV6-2/TRBV6-3
D: -
size: -
J: TRBJ2-7
DNA: TGTGCCAGCAGTTATGAGGACGGAGGGATATACGAGCAGTACTTC
CDR3: CASSYEDGGIYEQYF

V: TRBV6-4
D: TRBD2
size: many
J: TRBJ2-3
DNA: TGTGCCAGCAGTGCGCTAGCGGGGGGCACAGATACGCAGTATTTT
CDR3: CASSALAGGTDTQYF

V: TRBV2
D: TRBD2
size: many
J: TRBJ2-1
DNA: TGTGCCAGGGGGACTAGCGGGGGCTTTTACAATGAGCAGTTCTTC
CDR3: CARGTSGGFYNEQFF

V: TRBV14
D: -
size: -
J: TRBJ2-5
DNA: TGTGCCAGCAGCTTTGCATGGGGGGAGACCCAGTACTTC
CDR3: CASSFAWGETQYF

V: TRBV7-2
D: -
size: few
J: TRBJ2-3
DNA: TGTGCCAGCAGCCAAGGACTTAGGGCAGATACGCAGTATTTT
CDR3: CASSQGLRADTQYF

V: TRBV5-1
D: TRBD1
size: few
J: TRBJ1-2
DNA: TGCGCCAGTACGGGACAGGAGTATGGCTACACCTTC
CDR3: CASTGQEYGYTF

V: TRBV5-6
D: -
size: -
J: TRBJ2-1
DNA: TGTGCCAGCAGCTCCGGTCGGGCCCAATACAATGAGCAGTTCTTC
CDR3: CASSSGRAQYNEQFF

V: TRBV18
D: -
size: -
J: TRBJ2-4
DNA: TGTGCCAGCTCACCACTCGCAGGGGCCGGGGGCAAAAACATTCAGTACTTC
CDR3: CASSPLAGAGGKNIQYF

V: TRBV11-1
D: TRBD2
size: -
J: TRBJ2-3
DNA: TGTGCCAGCAGCTCGACTCCGGGACTAGCGGGGGAGGATGATACGCAGTATTTT
CDR3: CASSSTPGLAGEDDTQYF

V: TRBV10-3
D: TRBD1
size: many
J: TRBJ2-6
DNA: TGTGCCATCAGCGGGACAGGGGGATCTGGGGCCAACGTCCTGACTTTC
CDR3: CAISGTGGSGANVLTF

V: TRBV7-2
D: -
size: -
J: TRBJ1-2
DNA: TGTGCCAGCAGCCCCGCTGAGGCTGACTATGGCTACACCTTC
CDR3: CASSPAEADYGYTF

V: TRBV18
D: TRBD1
size: few
J: TRBJ1-2
DNA: TGTGCCAGCTCCCGGACAGGGCCCGATGGCTACACCTTC
CDR3: CASSRTGPDGYTF

V: TRBV9
D: -
size: few
J: TRBJ2-7
DNA: TGTGCCAGCAGCGCCACCGGGGGCTCCTACGAGCAGTACTTC
CDR3: CASSATGGSYEQYF

V: TRBV7-2
D: -
size: few
J: TRBJ1-5
DNA: TGTGCCAGCAGCCCGTTATGGGGGTATTCGGGGGCCCTAGGGAATCAGCCCCAGCATTTT
CDR3: CASSPLWGYSGALGNQPQHF

V: TRBV12-3/TRBV12-4
D: -
size: few
J: TRBJ2-7
DNA: TGTGCCAGCAGTCAACTGACAGGAGGGTACTACGAGCAGTACTTC
CDR3: CASSQLTGGYYEQYF

V: TRBV20-1
D: -
size: -
J: TRBJ1-5
DNA: TGCAGTGCTAGCAGATATAGCAATCAGCCCCAGCATTTT
CDR3: CSASRYSNQPQHF

V: TRBV18
D: -
size: many
J: TRBJ2-7
DNA: TGTGCCAGCTCACCAGGGTTAACCTACGAGCAGTACTTC
CDR3: CASSPGLTYEQYF

V: TRBV21-1
D: -
size: -
J: TRBJ2-1
DNA: TGCGCCGGGACAGGATACAATGAGCAGTTCTTC
CDR3: CAGTGYNEQFF

V: TRBV6-5
D: -
size: few
J: TRBJ1-1
DNA: TGTGCCAGCAGTCAACAAGGGGACGGAGCTTTCTTT
CDR3: CASSQQGDGAFF

V: TRBV7-2
D: -
size: once
J: TRBJ2-1
DNA: TGTGCCAGCACCCGTTCCGGACTTACCCCCCATGAGCAGTTCTTC
CDR3: CASTRSGLTPHEQFF

V: TRBV7-9
D: -
size: few
J: TRBJ1-1
DNA: TGTGCCAGCAGCCACCCTACTGAAGCTTTCTTT
CDR3: CASSHPTEAFF

V: TRBV6-2/TRBV6-3
D: -
size: few
J: TRBJ2-2
DNA: TGTGCCAGCAGTTACGGGGGGCCGAGCACCGGGGAGCTGTTTTTT
CDR3: CASSYGGPSTGELFF

V: TRBV6-5
D: TRBD1
size: -
J: TRBJ1-2
DNA: TGTGCCAGCAGCAGACAGGGCATTAACTATGGCTACACCTTC
CDR3: CASSRQGINYGYTF

V: TRBV28
D: -
size: few
J: TRBJ2-5
DNA: TGTGCCAGCAGTTTATTGACGGGAAACCAAGAGACCCAGTACTTC
CDR3: CASSLLTGNQETQYF

V: TRBV5-1
D: -
size: -
J: TRBJ2-5
DNA: TGCGCCAGCAGCTTGAACCCGGGTGTGGAGACCCAGTACTTC
CDR3: CASSLNPGVETQYF